The 18 T cell receptor beta chains below all came from one sample that was sequenced in a study of T cell responses to AZD1222 COVID-19 vaccine. The method was immunoSEQ multiplex PCR; TCRdb's version includes in-frame clones alone and lacks a portion of them. The repertoire holds approximately 100,000 clones, with about 88% as singletons. This specimen consisted of peripheral blood, obtained on day 0 of AZD1222 vaccination. The receptors stem from an adult in good health.

The gene calls are TRBV2 and TRBJ2-1, with a possible D match to TRBD2 (6 bases). V dropped 4 bases and J dropped 6 bases, with 16 bases sitting between them. This CDR3 contains 15 residues. Germline-derived CDR1 and CDR2 are SNHLY and FYNNEI. CDR3 in DNA: TGTGCCAGCAGTGCCCGGGACTCCTGGACCAATGAGCAGTTCTTC. Protein: CASSARDSWTNEQFF.

Note on this clone: The same CDR3 can be traced to other DNA sequences in this sample. The chain links TRBV5-1 to TRBJ1-1; D is unclear. The CDR3 is made up of 15 amino acids. The germline V gene encodes CDR1 SGHRS and CDR2 YFSETQ. V was trimmed by 2 bases and J by 1 base, leaving 12 bases between them. The CDR3 nucleotides read TGCGCCAGCAGCTTAGAGTCCCTTAAGAACACTGAAGCTTTCTTT. Translating it yields CASSLESLKNTEAFF. Variable domain in full (rest from reference TRBV5-1 and TRBJ1-1): KAGVTQTPRYLIKTRGQQVTLSCSPISGHRSVSWYQQTPGQGLQFLFEYFSETQRNKGNFPGRFSGRQFSNSRSEMNVSTLELGDSALYLCASSLESLKNTEAFFGQGTRLTVV.

This chain links TRBV19 with TRBJ2-3; D may be TRBD1 or TRBD2 (5 bases each). Deletions cut 10 bases from V and 2 bases from J, with 16 bases between. CDR1 LNHDA and CDR2 SQIVND come from the germline V gene (reference sequence). The CDR3 covers 14 residues. The CDR3 spells CATPGAPYTDTQYF. The CDR3 DNA reads as TGTGCCACCCCCGGGGCTCCTTACACAGATACGCAGTATTTT.

In nucleotides, the CDR3 is TGCAGCGTTGTGAGGGGCATGAACACTGAAGCTTTCTTT. Amino acid sequence: CSVVRGMNTEAFF. The J gene is TRBJ1-1, the V gene TRBV29-1, with D tentatively TRBD1 (5 bases). Deletions cut 4 bases from V and 0 bases from J, with 9 bases between. The CDR3 loop spans 13 amino acids. Germline V gives CDR1 SQVTM, CDR2 ANQGSEA.

J is TRBJ1-4 and V is TRBV30, with D perhaps TRBD1 (6 bases). The CDR3 loop spans 14 amino acids. Trimming removed 1 base at V and 0 bases at J, with 6 bases between. The germline CDR1 and CDR2 sequences are GTSNPN and SVGIG (reference sequence). The CDR3 DNA is TGTGCCTGGAGTGGGGGGCCAACTAATGAAAAACTGTTTTTT. Translation: CAWSGGPTNEKLFF. Looking up the rest from reference TRBV30 and TRBJ1-4 gives the full variable domain: SQTIHQWPATLVQPVGSPLSLECTVEGTSNPNLYWYRQAAGRGLQLLFYSVGIGQISSEVPQNLSASRPQDRQFILSSKKLLLSDSGFYLCAWSGGPTNEKLFFGSGTQLSVL.

Only a few counts were recorded for this clone. The rearrangement links TRBV5-1 to TRBJ1-5; D possibly corresponds to TRBD1 (6 bases). Trimming stripped 4 bases from V and 2 bases from J, with 13 bases between. This CDR3 has 15 amino acids. Germline CDR1 and CDR2: SGHRS and YFSETQ. CDR3 amino acids: CASSIGGEGNQPQHF. The CDR3 bases are TGCGCCAGCAGCATAGGGGGAGAGGGCAATCAGCCCCAGCATTTT.

About this clone: The conserved closing phenylalanine or tryptophan is absent in this CDR3, likely reflecting a read error. The DNA is left out, because the CDR3 cannot be placed on it with certainty; the CDR3 is given as TCRdb lists it. V usage is TRBV5-1 and J usage is TRBJ1-1; the table's D call, TRBD1, has no DNA check behind it. Looked up from germline, CDR1 is SGHRS and CDR2 is YFSETQ. The CDR3 is made up of 16 amino acids, end residues included. CDR3 in amino acids: CASSPGPGQATWEVFR.

CDR3 bases: TGTGCCAGCAGTTTTGCAGCAGGGGGCCCCTATGGCTACACCTTC. This translates into CASSFAAGGPYGYTF. J is TRBJ1-2 and V is TRBV7-8, with 8 bases identical to TRBD1. V lost 6 bases and J lost 4; bases outside the gene matches: 10. The CDR3 contains 15 residues. Germline V gene sequence: CDR1 SGHVS, CDR2 FQNEAQ.

This sequence joins TRBV7-9 and TRBJ1-1; no clear D. CDR1 SEHNR and CDR2 FQNEAQ come from the germline V gene (reference sequence). Trimming took 5 bases from V and 0 from J, leaving 10 bases between them. The CDR3 length is 14 residues. CDR3 amino acids: CASSPQLMNTEAFF. CDR3 sequence (DNA): TGTGCCAGCAGCCCGCAACTCATGAACACTGAAGCTTTCTTT.

The genes are TRBV30 and TRBJ2-2, with TRBD2 identical over 8 bases. From germline, CDR1 is GTSNPN and CDR2 SVGIG (reference sequence). Trimming removed 7 bases from V and 6 bases from J; junction bases left unmatched: 10. The CDR3 length is 14 residues. The CDR3 sequence: CAFKRLAGPGELFF. The CDR3 region has the DNA TGTGCCTTCAAGAGATTAGCGGGACCCGGGGAGCTGTTTTTT.

This rearrangement joins TRBV25-1 to TRBJ2-7, with D possibly matching TRBD1 (5 bases). The length of the CDR3 is 15 residues. Germline CDR1 is MGHDK and CDR2 is SYGVNS. V was clipped by 2 bases and J by 1 base, with 12 bases between them. The CDR3 loop is CASSEGHRRSYEQYF. The CDR3 DNA sequence: TGTGCCAGCAGTGAAGGGCACAGGCGTTCCTACGAGCAGTACTTC.

This clone was seen a handful of times. The chain links TRBV24-1 to TRBJ2-2, with D maybe TRBD1 (6 bases). This CDR3 contains 16 residues. V was pared by 3 bases and J by 0 bases, with 10 bases between. Germline loops: CDR1 KGHDR, CDR2 SFDVKD. This CDR3 reads CATSDADSTNTGELFF. DNA for the CDR3: TGTGCCACCAGTGATGCGGACAGTACGAACACCGGGGAGCTGTTTTTT.

V usage is TRBV7-2 and J usage is TRBJ2-7, with D perhaps TRBD1 (5 bases). The CDR3 length is 13 residues. Trimming cost V 4 bases and J 2 bases, with 9 bases left between them. Germline-derived CDR1 and CDR2 are SGHTA and FQGNSA. Here the CDR3 DNA reads TGTGCCAGCAGCTCCGTGGGGCCCTACGAGCAGTACTTC. Its protein is CASSSVGPYEQYF. The full variable domain, its missing parts supplied by reference TRBV7-2 and TRBJ2-7, is GAGVSQSPSNKVTEKGKDVELRCDPISGHTALYWYRQSLGQGLEFLIYFQGNSAPDKSGLPSDRFSAERTGGSVSTLTIQRTQQEDSAVYLCASSSVGPYEQYFGPGTRLTVT.

J is TRBJ2-2 and V is TRBV28; D unclear. The V gene's germline CDR1 is MDHEN and CDR2 SYDVKM. V lost 7 bases and J 6 bases, leaving 9 bases between the germline ends. The CDR3 is 12 amino acids. CDR3 sequence reads: CASTKGSGELFF. The CDR3 region has the DNA TGTGCCAGCACGAAAGGCTCCGGGGAGCTGTTTTTT.

CDR3 bases: TGTGCCAGCAGCGGACTAGTAGGGACCCAGCCCCAGCATTTT. Protein product: CASSGLVGTQPQHF. The chain employs TRBV7-6 and TRBJ1-5; tentative D call: TRBD1 (5 bases). CDR3 length: 14 residues. Trimming shortened V by 5 bases and J by 7 bases, and 15 bases separated the two germline ends. Germline lookup yields CDR1 SGHVS and CDR2 FNYEAQ.

The CDR3 here is CASSIGPIYGYTF. CDR3 DNA: TGTGCCAGCAGTATAGGGCCTATCTATGGCTACACCTTC. The chain employs TRBV27 and TRBJ1-2, with D unresolved. Trimming stripped 5 bases from V and 4 bases from J, with 11 bases between. Germline V lookup: CDR1 MNHEY, CDR2 SMNVEV (reference sequence). The CDR3 runs to 13 residues.

The chain has TRBV19 and TRBJ2-5; 8 bases match TRBD1. CDR1 is LNHDA, CDR2 SQIVND, per germline (reference sequence). V trimming: 3 bases; J trimming: 4 bases; junction bases outside the gene matches: 7. CDR3 size: 15 residues. The CDR3 coding sequence is TGTGCCAGTAGTATTTCAGGGGGCGTCTTAGAGACCCAGTACTTC. Protein product: CASSISGGVLETQYF.

The rearrangement joins TRBV15 to TRBJ1-5; no clear D gene. This CDR3 region has 12 residues. Trimming shortened V by 5 bases and J by 4 bases, and 6 bases separated the two germline ends. Germline CDR1 LNHNV, CDR2 YYDKDF (reference sequence). CDR3 sequence: CATSGWNQPQHF. CDR3 DNA: TGTGCCACCAGCGGATGGAATCAGCCCCAGCATTTT.